Listed here are 2 T cell receptor beta chains from one sample, sequenced in a study of early T cells in non-severe SARS-CoV-2 infection. TCRdb processed the 5' RACE reads anew with MiXCR; each CDR3 protein has one entry. The sample has some 80,000 distinct CDR3 sequences; about an eighth are singletons. Sequenced material: whole blood. The receptors derive from an adult who was a healthcare worker with PCR-confirmed SARS-CoV-2 infection or an uninfected control (not recorded which).

This clonotype was seen more than once but under ten times. The rearrangement joins TRBV5-5 to TRBJ1-3, with 8 bases aligning to TRBD1. The V gene end was trimmed by 0 bases and the J gene end by 6 bases; junction bases not matched to a gene: 8. CDR3 length: 16 residues. CDR1 and CDR2 (germline): SGHKS, YYEKEE (reference sequence). This CDR3 is CASSLVVTGAENTIYF. In nucleotides, the CDR3 is TGTGCCAGCAGCTTGGTCGTGACAGGGGCGGAAAACACCATATATTTT.

The sample holds a few counts of this clonotype. The V and J genes are TRBV20-1 and TRBJ2-7; D may match TRBD1 or TRBD2 (7 bases each). V was shortened by 6 bases and J by 1 base, with 16 bases between the two germline ends. Germline assignment: CDR1 DFQATT and CDR2 SNEGSKA (reference sequence). The CDR3 is made up of 14 amino acids. CDR3 DNA sequence: TGCAGTGCCAGACAGGGCGGGAGATCCTACGAGCAGTACTTC. Amino acid sequence: CSARQGGRSYEQYF.